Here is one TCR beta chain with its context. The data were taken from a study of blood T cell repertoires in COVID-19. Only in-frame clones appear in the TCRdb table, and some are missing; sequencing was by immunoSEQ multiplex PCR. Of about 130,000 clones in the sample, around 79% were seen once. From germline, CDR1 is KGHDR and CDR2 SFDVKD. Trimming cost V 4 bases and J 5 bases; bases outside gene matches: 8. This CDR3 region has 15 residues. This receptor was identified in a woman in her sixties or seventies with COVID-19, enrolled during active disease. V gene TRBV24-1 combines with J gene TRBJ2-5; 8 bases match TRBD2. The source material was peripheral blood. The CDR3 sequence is CATSDPSGGFETQYF. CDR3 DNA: TGTGCCACCAGTGACCCCTCGGGGGGGTTCGAGACCCAGTACTTC.